The clone carrying this TCR beta chain is large by share. Antigen unknown. Both TRBC1 and TRBC2 were covered by a beta constant-region primer of two equimolar oligonucleotides. Four rounds of PCR amplified the ligated cDNA using nested alpha and beta constant-region primers plus SP2. A 12-nucleotide UMI and the SP2 primer were added to the cDNA 3' end by oligonucleotide ligation. TCRdb redid the calling of the UMI-ligation and nested PCR reads with MiXCR, one entry per CDR3 protein. The table lists 4,000 to 5,000 distinct CDR3 sequences, around 5.5% of them singletons. Effector memory cells were sorted as CD45RA-CD27-, EMRA cells as CD45RA+CD27-. The data originate from a study of naive and memory T cell subsets. Broader study findings: No ground truth validated the naive and memory repertoire findings.

Germline V gene data show CDR1 as SGHVS and CDR2 as FNYEAQ. With V trimmed by 5 bases and J by 6 bases, 8 bases remained unmatched. This CDR3 has 14 amino acids. Source material: effector memory CD8+ T cells from blood. Subset reported: effector memory, CD45RA- CD27-. This TCR was recovered from a human donor in good health. This sequence joins TRBV7-6 and TRBJ2-7; 9 nucleotides line up with TRBD2. The CDR3 sequence: CASSVLTSGSEQYF. The CDR3 DNA follows: TGTGCCAGCAGCGTATTGACTAGCGGAAGCGAGCAGTACTTC.